This record covers a single TCR beta chain. The identical CDR3 is also encoded by other nucleotide sequences in the sample. The entry originates in a study of blood T cell repertoires in COVID-19. For the study at large: Some COVID-19 samples were acute and others convalescent; all came from the United States, Italy and Spain. PBMCs, B-cell-depleted T cells, or T cells were the source of the cDNA or gDNA that made up the material.

As originally analysed: Amplification from reference gene primers served as the basis for estimated nucleated cell counts. Sequenced by immunoSEQ multiplex PCR; TCRdb stores in-frame clones only, minus some. V and J calls and clone size are those listed in that table; D and trimming were worked out from the DNA. Of more than 80,000 clones listed, around three quarters were seen once; the top ten hold around 21%. Specimen: peripheral blood. The receptor's source is a woman at least 80 years old with active or convalescent COVID-19.

CDR3 sequence reads: CASRTGGNTGELFF. In DNA, the CDR3 is TGTGCCAGCAGGACAGGGGGCAACACCGGGGAGCTGTTTTTT. The chain uses TRBV7-2 and TRBJ2-2; 10 bases agree with TRBD1. V shed 6 bases, J shed 2 bases, and the junction held 0 bases outside the gene matches. This CDR3 has 14 amino acids. Germline V gene sequence: CDR1 SGHTA, CDR2 FQGNSA.